Sequencing of this T cell receptor beta chain was carried out in a study of T cells in Graves' hyperthyroidism and ophthalmopathy (dated 2019 in TCRdb). About the full investigation: Peripheral blood was collected at initial diagnosis, before any treatment. TCR Vbeta CDR3 sequencing of some 140 peripheral blood samples (around 45 ophthalmopathy, roughly 72 hyperthyroidism and approximately 17 progressor patients) is reported in the paper. Thyroid tissue and blood T-cell repertoires from roughly 6 Graves' hyperthyroidism patients were also compared in the study. Following sampling, methimazole starting at 30 mg daily was given to hyperthyroidism patients, and high-dose intravenous methylprednisolone was given to ophthalmopathy patients. To identify TCR V-J signatures that set the groups apart, the researchers used a discovery cohort of 100 patients, made up of around 42 with Graves' ophthalmopathy and about 60 with stable Graves' hyperthyroidism. The 85 to 100 discovery patients were randomly split 7:3 into training and test sets. Prospective prediction of ophthalmopathy was tested in an independent validation cohort consisting of 18 hyperthyroidism patients and approximately 16 patients who later progressed to ophthalmopathy. Points the paper makes about the study in general: In validation, the model predicted progression to ophthalmopathy a median of about 6 months before onset, with roughly 70% sensitivity and more than 72% specificity. Blood samples also contained most of the expanded thyroid clonotypes (frequency above 0.001), which suggests that blood repertoires may reflect thyroid immune responses. Sample size was not statistically predetermined, and blinding of investigators to group allocation was not performed. In cross-validation, a model built on a 13 V-J signature told ophthalmopathy apart from stable hyperthyroidism with roughly 87% sensitivity and about 81% specificity, and in testing the same model reached 80%/75%.

The TCR beta CDR3 regions were amplified from the RNA transcripts. The TCR CDR3 was subjected to a first round of RT-PCR using the HTBI primer set and the Qiagen OneStep RT-PCR kit. Libraries were constructed in a second round of multiplex PCR, after which size selection and purification were carried out. The libraries were sequenced on an Illumina HiSeq2000 using paired-end 100 bp reads. The paper's data handling went like this. SOAPnuke was used to process the raw data, removing reads that contained adapters or uncalled bases, had a mean Phred below 15, or lacked an exact match to the constant primer or identifier. COPE v1.2.5 was used to merge the high-quality paired reads, and each unique nucleotide sequence was defined as a clonotype. MiTCR v1.1 was used to align clonotypes to the IMGT TRBV, TRBD and TRBJ reference segments. The analysis was restricted to V-J combinations with a frequency above 0.0001, which together covered 99% to 99.2% of the repertoires. A TCS score was defined as the ratio between F50 (clonal expansion) and ExV (chaos), using BLOSUM62-based TCRdist between CDR3 peptides within each V-J. Welch's t-statistics and random forest reduced several hundred V-J features to about 13, which were used in a naive Bayes classifier (R e1071). TCRdb trimmed the raw reads at Q25, called clones with MiXCR and kept productive beta chains. Rows are combined by CDR3 protein, so each entry shows the most common genes and DNA. It is TCRdb's table, rather than the study itself, that gives the V and J calls and clone size. The sample data list around 350,000 distinct CDR3 sequences, and 13% to 15% of these were observed just once. The biggest ten clones account for roughly a fifth of the sample.

Turning to this clonotype: Its antigen target is currently unknown. Just one base apart from a much larger clone, this may be a read error. In this CDR3 the conserved last residue, phenylalanine or tryptophan, is missing, so a read error is likely.

Inclusive of both ends, the CDR3 amounts to 13 amino acids. This entry keeps only the CDR3 DNA: 39 bases, framed from base 1. CDR1 and CDR2 were assigned from the germline V gene as MDHEN and SYDVKM. From V the trimming removes 6 bases and from J it removes 4 bases, while the gene matches leave 5 bases of the junction unaccounted for. Moderately to severely active disease, a Clinical Activity Score of at least 3, a NOSPECS grade of at least 4, and a duration under 3 months were present in ophthalmopathy patients. Patients with uncontrolled infections, other autoimmune diseases, pregnancy or lactation were excluded. Clinical symptoms, serum thyroxine and TRAb, thyroid ultrasound, and orbital computed tomography formed the basis for the diagnoses. Ficoll-Paque density gradient centrifugation was used to isolate PBMCs from approximately 10 ml of fresh peripheral blood. Total RNA was extracted with Trizol reagent, and quality was checked on an Agilent 2100 Bioanalyzer.

Input material: blood. The clonotype was recovered from an older woman with Graves' ophthalmopathy. Recombination connected TRBV28 to TRBJ2-5, with 7 junctional bases fitting TRBD1. The DNA sequence follows: TGTGCCAGCAGCTCGGACAGGAGAGAGACCCAGTACCTC. Protein translation: CASSSDRRETQYL.